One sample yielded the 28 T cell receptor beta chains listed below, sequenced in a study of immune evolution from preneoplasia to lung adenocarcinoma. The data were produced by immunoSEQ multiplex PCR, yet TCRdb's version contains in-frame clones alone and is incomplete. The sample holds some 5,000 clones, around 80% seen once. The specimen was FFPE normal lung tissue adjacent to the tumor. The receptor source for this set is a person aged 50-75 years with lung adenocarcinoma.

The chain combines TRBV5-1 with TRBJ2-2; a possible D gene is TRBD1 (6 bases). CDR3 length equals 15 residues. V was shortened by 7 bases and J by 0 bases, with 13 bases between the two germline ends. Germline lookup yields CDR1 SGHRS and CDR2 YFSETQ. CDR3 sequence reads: CASAGQFANTGELFF. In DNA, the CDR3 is TGCGCCAGCGCAGGACAGTTCGCGAACACCGGGGAGCTGTTTTTT.

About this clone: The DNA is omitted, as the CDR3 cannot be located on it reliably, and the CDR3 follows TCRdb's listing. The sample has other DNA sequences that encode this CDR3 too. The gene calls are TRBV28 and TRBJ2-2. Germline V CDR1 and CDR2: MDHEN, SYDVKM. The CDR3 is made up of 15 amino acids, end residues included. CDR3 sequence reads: CASSILGGVTGELFF.

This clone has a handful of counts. CDR3 loop: CSVGSDYEQYF. In DNA form, the CDR3 reads TGCAGCGTTGGGTCGGACTACGAGCAGTACTTC. This rearrangement joins TRBV29-1 to TRBJ2-7; D unresolved. Germline CDR1 reads SQVTM; CDR2 reads ANQGSEA. The length of the CDR3 is 11 residues. With 4 bases removed from V and 3 bases from J, the gap between germline ends came to 7 bases.

CDR3 DNA: TGCGCCAGCAGCTTGGCCCGGCAGGGTATCTACGAGCAGTACTTC. Protein: CASSLARQGIYEQYF. The chain couples TRBV5-1 to TRBJ2-7; D is perhaps TRBD1 (5 bases). Trimming left V 0 bases short and J 3 bases short, with 13 bases between. The germline V gene has CDR1 SGHRS and CDR2 YFSETQ. The CDR3 runs to 15 residues.

In DNA, the CDR3 is TGTGCCAGCAGCTTGCAGGAGGGGGGTGAAAAACTGTTTTTT. This sequence encodes CASSLQEGGEKLFF. The V gene is TRBV5-4, the J gene TRBJ1-4; a weak D match, TRBD1 (6 bases). Trimming stripped 1 base from V and 7 bases from J, with 11 bases between. CDR3 length: 14 residues. Germline-derived CDR1 and CDR2 are SGHNT and YYREEE (reference sequence).

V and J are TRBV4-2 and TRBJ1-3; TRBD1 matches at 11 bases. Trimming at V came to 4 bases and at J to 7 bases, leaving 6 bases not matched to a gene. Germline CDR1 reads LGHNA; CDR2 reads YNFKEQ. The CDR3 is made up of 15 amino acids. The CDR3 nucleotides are TGTGCCAGCAGCCCCTCGGACAGGGGGCTGAACACCATATATTTT. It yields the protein CASSPSDRGLNTIYF.

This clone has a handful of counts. The CDR3 DNA sequence: TGTGCCAGCCGTCGACAGGGGCACTCCTACGAGCAGTACTTC. This sequence encodes CASRRQGHSYEQYF. The chain uses TRBV2 and TRBJ2-7; 8 bases fit TRBD1. There are 14 residues in the CDR3. The J segment lost 0 bases and the V segment lost 8 bases, leaving 6 bases of the junction unmatched. The germline V gene has CDR1 SNHLY and CDR2 FYNNEI.

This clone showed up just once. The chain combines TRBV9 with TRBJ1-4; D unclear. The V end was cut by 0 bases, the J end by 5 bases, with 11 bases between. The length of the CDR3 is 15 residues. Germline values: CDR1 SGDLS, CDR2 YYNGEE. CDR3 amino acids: CASSVDPVTNEKLFF. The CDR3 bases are TGTGCCAGCAGCGTAGATCCGGTCACCAATGAAAAACTGTTTTTT. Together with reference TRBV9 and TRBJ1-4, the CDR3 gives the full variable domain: DSGVTQTPKHLITATGQRVTLRCSPRSGDLSVYWYQQSLDQGLQFLIQYYNGEERAKGNILERFSAQQFPDLHSELNLSSLELGDSALYFCASSVDPVTNEKLFFGSGTQLSVL.

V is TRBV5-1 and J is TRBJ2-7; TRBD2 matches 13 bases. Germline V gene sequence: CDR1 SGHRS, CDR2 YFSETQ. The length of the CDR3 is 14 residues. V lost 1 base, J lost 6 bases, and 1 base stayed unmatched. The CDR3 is CASSLRLAGGEQYF. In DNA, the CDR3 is TGCGCCAGCAGCTTGCGACTAGCGGGAGGCGAGCAGTACTTC.

The CDR3 sequence: CSAKNDEVLYF. Written as DNA, the CDR3 is TGCAGTGCCAAAAACGACGAGGTCCTGTACTTC. V usage is TRBV20-1 and J usage is TRBJ2-7; D is unclear. Trimming pared 6 bases from V and 12 bases from J, leaving 18 bases between. Germline values: CDR1 DFQATT, CDR2 SNEGSKA (reference sequence). This CDR3 comprises 11 residues.

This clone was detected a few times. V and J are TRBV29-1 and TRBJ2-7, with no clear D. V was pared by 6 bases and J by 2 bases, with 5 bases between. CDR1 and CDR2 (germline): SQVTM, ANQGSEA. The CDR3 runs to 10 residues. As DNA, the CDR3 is TGCAGCGTCAGGACCTACGAGCAGTACTTC. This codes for CSVRTYEQYF.

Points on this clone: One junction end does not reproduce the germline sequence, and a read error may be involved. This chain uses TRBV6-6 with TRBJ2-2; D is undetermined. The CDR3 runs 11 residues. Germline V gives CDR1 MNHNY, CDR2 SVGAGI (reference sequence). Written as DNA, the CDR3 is TGTGCCAGCAATTACGCCGGGGAGCTGTTTTTT. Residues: CASNYAGELFF.

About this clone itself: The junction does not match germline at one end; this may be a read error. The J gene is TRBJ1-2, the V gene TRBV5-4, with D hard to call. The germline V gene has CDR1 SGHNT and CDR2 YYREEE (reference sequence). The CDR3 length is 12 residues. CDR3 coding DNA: TGTGCCAGCGGTAGGGAAAACTATGGCTACACCTTT. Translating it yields CASGRENYGYTF.

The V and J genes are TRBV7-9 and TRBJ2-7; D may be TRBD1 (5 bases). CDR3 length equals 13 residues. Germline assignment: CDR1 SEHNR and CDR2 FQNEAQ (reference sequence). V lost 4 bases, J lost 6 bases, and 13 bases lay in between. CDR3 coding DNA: TGTGCCAGCAGCTCGGACACCTCCGTCGAGCAGTACTTC. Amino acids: CASSSDTSVEQYF.

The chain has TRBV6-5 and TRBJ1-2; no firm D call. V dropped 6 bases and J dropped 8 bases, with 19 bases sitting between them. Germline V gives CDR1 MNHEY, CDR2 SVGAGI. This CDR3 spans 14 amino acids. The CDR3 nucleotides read TGTGCCAGCAGCCAAGACCCGACCGCGGGCGGCTACACCTTC. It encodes CASSQDPTAGGYTF.

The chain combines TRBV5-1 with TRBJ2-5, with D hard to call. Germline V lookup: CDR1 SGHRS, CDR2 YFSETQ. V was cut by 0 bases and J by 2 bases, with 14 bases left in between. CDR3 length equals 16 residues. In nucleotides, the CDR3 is TGCGCCAGCAGCTTGGAAGAGGCCCATCGACAAGAGACCCAGTACTTC. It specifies CASSLEEAHRQETQYF.

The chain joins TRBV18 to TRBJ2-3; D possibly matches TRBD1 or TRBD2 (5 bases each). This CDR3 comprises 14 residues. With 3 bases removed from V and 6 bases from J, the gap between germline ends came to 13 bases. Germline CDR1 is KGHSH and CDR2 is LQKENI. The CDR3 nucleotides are TGTGCCAGCTCACCGACGGCCAGGGAGGATACGCAGTATTTT. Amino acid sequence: CASSPTAREDTQYF.

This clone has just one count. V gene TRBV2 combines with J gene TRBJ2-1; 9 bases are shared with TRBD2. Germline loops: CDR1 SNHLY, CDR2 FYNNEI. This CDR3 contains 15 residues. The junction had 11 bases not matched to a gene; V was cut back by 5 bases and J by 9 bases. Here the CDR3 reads CASSIPAGGPGEQFF. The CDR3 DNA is TGTGCCAGCAGTATCCCTGCGGGAGGGCCGGGTGAGCAGTTCTTC.

CDR3 nucleotides: TGTGCCAGCAGTTTAAAGTGGACAGGGGTCTTTATGCAGCCCCAGCATTTT. It yields the protein CASSLKWTGVFMQPQHF. V usage is TRBV27 and J usage is TRBJ1-5, with TRBD1 matching 9 bases. J lost 7 bases, V lost 2 bases, and 12 bases had no gene match. Looked up from germline, CDR1 is MNHEY and CDR2 is SMNVEV (reference sequence). The CDR3 has 17 residues.

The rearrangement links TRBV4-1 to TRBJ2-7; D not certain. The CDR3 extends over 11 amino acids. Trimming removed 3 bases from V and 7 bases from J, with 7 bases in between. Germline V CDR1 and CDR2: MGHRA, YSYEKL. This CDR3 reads CASSQEREQYF. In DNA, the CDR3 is TGCGCCAGCAGCCAGGAACGTGAGCAGTACTTC.

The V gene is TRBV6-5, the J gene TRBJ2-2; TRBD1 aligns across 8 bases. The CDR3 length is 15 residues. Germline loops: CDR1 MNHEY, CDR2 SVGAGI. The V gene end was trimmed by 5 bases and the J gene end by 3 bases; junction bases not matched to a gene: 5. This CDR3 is CASSPTGGYTGELFF. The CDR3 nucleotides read TGTGCCAGCAGTCCTACAGGGGGGTACACCGGGGAGCTGTTTTTT.

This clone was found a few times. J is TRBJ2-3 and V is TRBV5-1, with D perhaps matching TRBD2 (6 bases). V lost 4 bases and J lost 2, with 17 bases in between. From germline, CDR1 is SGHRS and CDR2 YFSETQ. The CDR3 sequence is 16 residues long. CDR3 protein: CASSLDAGRNTDTQYF. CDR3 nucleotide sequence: TGCGCCAGCAGCCTTGACGCGGGACGAAACACAGATACGCAGTATTTT.

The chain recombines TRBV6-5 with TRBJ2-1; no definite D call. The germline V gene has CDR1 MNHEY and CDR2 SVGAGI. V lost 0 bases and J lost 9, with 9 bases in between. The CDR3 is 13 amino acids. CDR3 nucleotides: TGTGCCAGCAGTTACTCTGGGGTAACTGAGCAGTTCTTC. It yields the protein CASSYSGVTEQFF.

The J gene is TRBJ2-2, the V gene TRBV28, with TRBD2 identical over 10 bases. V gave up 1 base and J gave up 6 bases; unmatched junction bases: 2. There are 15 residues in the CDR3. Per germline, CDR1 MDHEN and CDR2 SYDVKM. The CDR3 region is CASSLSSGSSGELFF. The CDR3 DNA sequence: TGTGCCAGCAGTTTATCTAGCGGGAGTTCCGGGGAGCTGTTTTTT.

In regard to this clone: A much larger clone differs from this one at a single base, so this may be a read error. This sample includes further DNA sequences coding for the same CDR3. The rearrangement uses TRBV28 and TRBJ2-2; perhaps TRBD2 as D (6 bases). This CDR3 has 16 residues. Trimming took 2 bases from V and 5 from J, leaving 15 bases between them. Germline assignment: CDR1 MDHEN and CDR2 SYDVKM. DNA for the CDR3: TGTGCCAGCAGTTTAGGGCAGGAAGGAGGGACCGGGGAGCTGTTTTTT. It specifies CASSLGQEGGTGELFF.

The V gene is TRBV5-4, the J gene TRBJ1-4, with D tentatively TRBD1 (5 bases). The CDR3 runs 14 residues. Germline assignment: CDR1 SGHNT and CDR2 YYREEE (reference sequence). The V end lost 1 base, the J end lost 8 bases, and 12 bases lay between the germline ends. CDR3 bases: TGTGCCAGCAGCTTGTGGGGACTTGGAGAAAAACTGTTTTTT. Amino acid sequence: CASSLWGLGEKLFF.

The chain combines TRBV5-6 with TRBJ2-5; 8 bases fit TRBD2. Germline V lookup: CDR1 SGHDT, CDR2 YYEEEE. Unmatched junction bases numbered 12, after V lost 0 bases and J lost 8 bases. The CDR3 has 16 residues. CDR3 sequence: CASSLGSGVAAGTQYF. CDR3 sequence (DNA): TGTGCCAGCAGCTTGGGTAGCGGGGTAGCCGCGGGTACCCAGTACTTC.

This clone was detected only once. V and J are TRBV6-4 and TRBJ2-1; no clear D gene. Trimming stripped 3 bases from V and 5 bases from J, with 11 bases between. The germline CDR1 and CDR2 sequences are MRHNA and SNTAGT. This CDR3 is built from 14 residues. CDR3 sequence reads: CASSETGRNNEQFF. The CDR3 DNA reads TGTGCCAGCAGTGAGACCGGACGCAACAATGAGCAGTTCTTC.